A selection of T cell receptor beta chains follows, all from one sample in a study of T cell responses to AZD1222 COVID-19 vaccine. The method was immunoSEQ multiplex PCR; TCRdb's version includes in-frame clones alone and lacks a portion of them. The sample includes approximately 150,000 clones, roughly 92% seen only once; the top ten take roughly 4%. The sequencing used peripheral blood, collected 28 days after the second AZD1222 dose. The origin of the receptors is an adult who received the AZD1222 COVID-19 vaccine. Each CDR3 is given with its conserved first and last residue. D genes are given only for firm matches. Rows may omit the clone size; those that give it use once, few, many or a size class.

d_call	j_call	v_call	clone_size	cdr3_aa	cdr3_nt
TRBD2	TRBJ2-3	TRBV4-2	.	CASSPRVRGGTDTQYF	TGTGCCAGCAGCCCCAGGGTTCGGGGGGGGACAGATACGCAGTATTTT
TRBD2	TRBJ2-6	TRBV18	.	CASSLSIAGGKAGANVLTF	TGTGCCAGCTCACTCTCCATAGCGGGGGGGAAGGCTGGGGCCAACGTCCTGACTTTC
.	TRBJ1-1	TRBV5-1	.	CASTSQTEAFF	TGCGCCAGCACGTCTCAAACTGAAGCTTTCTTT
TRBD2	TRBJ2-7	TRBV7-2	.	CASSFRTGTSGSSYEQYF	TGTGCCAGCAGCTTCAGGACCGGGACTAGCGGGAGCTCCTACGAGCAGTACTTC
TRBD2	TRBJ2-1	TRBV5-1	.	CASSFGTSGINEQFF	TGCGCCAGCAGCTTCGGGACTAGCGGGATCAATGAGCAGTTCTTC
.	TRBJ2-3	TRBV5-1	.	CASRTGQYTDTQYF	TGCGCCAGCAGGACCGGACAGTACACAGATACGCAGTATTTT
TRBD2	TRBJ2-7	TRBV5-6	few	CASGRGVINEQYF	TGTGCCAGCGGACGGGGGGTTATTAACGAGCAGTACTTC
.	TRBJ1-1	TRBV5-6	.	CASSPPVGYEAFF	TGTGCCAGCAGCCCCCCGGTGGGGTATGAAGCTTTCTTT
TRBD2	TRBJ2-1	TRBV10-2	.	CASSESWTSGGSYSSYNEQFF	TGCGCCAGCAGTGAGTCCTGGACTAGCGGGGGATCCTACAGCTCCTACAATGAGCAGTTCTTC
TRBD1	TRBJ1-2	TRBV5-5	.	CASSFGDRSTF	TGTGCCAGCAGCTTCGGGGACAGATCGACCTTC
.	TRBJ1-4	TRBV12-3/TRBV12-4	.	CASSPLGEKLFF	TGTGCCAGCAGTCCCCTGGGGGAAAAACTGTTTTTT
.	TRBJ2-4	TRBV4-3	.	CASSPDRNIQYF	TGCGCCAGCAGCCCGGACAGAAACATTCAGTACTTC
.	TRBJ1-2	TRBV6-1	.	CASSDRQVLGYTF	TGTGCCAGCAGTGACCGACAGGTTTTGGGCTACACCTTC
.	TRBJ2-1	TRBV7-3	.	CASSFQGGLSRGGQFF	TGTGCCAGCAGCTTCCAGGGAGGTCTTAGTAGGGGTGGGCAGTTCTTC
.	TRBJ1-1	TRBV5-4	.	CASSSPFEAFF	TGTGCCAGCAGCTCTCCGTTTGAAGCTTTCTTT
TRBD1	TRBJ2-2	TRBV2	.	CASSDKRTGHTGELFF	TGTGCCAGCAGTGATAAGAGGACAGGGCACACCGGGGAGCTGTTTTTT
.	TRBJ1-5	TRBV6-2/TRBV6-3	once	CASSRQGISDALNQPQHF	TGTGCCAGCAGCCGTCAGGGGATTTCGGATGCTCTCAATCAGCCCCAGCATTTT
.	TRBJ1-2	TRBV5-1	.	CASSLGWDPEHGYTF	TGCGCCAGCAGCTTGGGGTGGGACCCAGAGCATGGCTACACCTTC
.	TRBJ1-2	TRBV6-2/TRBV6-3	.	CASSRPLGRNYGYTF	TGTGCCAGCAGCCGCCCTCTGGGGCGGAACTATGGCTACACCTTC
.	TRBJ2-1	TRBV11-2	.	CASGPVVTGEQFF	TGTGCCAGCGGCCCTGTGGTTACGGGTGAGCAGTTCTTC
.	TRBJ2-5	TRBV2	.	CASTAGTVEETQYF	TGTGCCAGCACGGCGGGGACGGTGGAGGAGACCCAGTACTTC
TRBD2	TRBJ2-7	TRBV5-1	.	CASRNAKIAGVDYEQYF	TGCGCCAGCAGAAATGCCAAAATAGCGGGAGTAGACTACGAGCAGTACTTC
.	TRBJ2-3	TRBV12-3/TRBV12-4	.	CASSFGSTDTQYF	TGTGCCAGCAGTTTCGGGAGCACAGATACGCAGTATTTT
.	TRBJ2-2	TRBV27	once	CASRFLNSGELFF	TGTGCCAGTCGATTTCTTAATTCCGGGGAGCTGTTTTTT
TRBD1	TRBJ2-2	TRBV5-8	.	CASVKQGSVTGELFF	TGTGCCAGCGTGAAACAGGGGTCGGTCACCGGGGAGCTGTTTTTT
TRBD1	TRBJ1-2	TRBV2	.	CASSEGRTGLGGGYTF	TGTGCCAGCAGTGAAGGCAGGACAGGCCTGGGTGGGGGCTACACCTTC
TRBD1	TRBJ1-1	TRBV7-2	.	CASSFPWGQPNTEAFF	TGTGCCAGCAGCTTTCCATGGGGACAGCCGAACACTGAAGCTTTCTTT